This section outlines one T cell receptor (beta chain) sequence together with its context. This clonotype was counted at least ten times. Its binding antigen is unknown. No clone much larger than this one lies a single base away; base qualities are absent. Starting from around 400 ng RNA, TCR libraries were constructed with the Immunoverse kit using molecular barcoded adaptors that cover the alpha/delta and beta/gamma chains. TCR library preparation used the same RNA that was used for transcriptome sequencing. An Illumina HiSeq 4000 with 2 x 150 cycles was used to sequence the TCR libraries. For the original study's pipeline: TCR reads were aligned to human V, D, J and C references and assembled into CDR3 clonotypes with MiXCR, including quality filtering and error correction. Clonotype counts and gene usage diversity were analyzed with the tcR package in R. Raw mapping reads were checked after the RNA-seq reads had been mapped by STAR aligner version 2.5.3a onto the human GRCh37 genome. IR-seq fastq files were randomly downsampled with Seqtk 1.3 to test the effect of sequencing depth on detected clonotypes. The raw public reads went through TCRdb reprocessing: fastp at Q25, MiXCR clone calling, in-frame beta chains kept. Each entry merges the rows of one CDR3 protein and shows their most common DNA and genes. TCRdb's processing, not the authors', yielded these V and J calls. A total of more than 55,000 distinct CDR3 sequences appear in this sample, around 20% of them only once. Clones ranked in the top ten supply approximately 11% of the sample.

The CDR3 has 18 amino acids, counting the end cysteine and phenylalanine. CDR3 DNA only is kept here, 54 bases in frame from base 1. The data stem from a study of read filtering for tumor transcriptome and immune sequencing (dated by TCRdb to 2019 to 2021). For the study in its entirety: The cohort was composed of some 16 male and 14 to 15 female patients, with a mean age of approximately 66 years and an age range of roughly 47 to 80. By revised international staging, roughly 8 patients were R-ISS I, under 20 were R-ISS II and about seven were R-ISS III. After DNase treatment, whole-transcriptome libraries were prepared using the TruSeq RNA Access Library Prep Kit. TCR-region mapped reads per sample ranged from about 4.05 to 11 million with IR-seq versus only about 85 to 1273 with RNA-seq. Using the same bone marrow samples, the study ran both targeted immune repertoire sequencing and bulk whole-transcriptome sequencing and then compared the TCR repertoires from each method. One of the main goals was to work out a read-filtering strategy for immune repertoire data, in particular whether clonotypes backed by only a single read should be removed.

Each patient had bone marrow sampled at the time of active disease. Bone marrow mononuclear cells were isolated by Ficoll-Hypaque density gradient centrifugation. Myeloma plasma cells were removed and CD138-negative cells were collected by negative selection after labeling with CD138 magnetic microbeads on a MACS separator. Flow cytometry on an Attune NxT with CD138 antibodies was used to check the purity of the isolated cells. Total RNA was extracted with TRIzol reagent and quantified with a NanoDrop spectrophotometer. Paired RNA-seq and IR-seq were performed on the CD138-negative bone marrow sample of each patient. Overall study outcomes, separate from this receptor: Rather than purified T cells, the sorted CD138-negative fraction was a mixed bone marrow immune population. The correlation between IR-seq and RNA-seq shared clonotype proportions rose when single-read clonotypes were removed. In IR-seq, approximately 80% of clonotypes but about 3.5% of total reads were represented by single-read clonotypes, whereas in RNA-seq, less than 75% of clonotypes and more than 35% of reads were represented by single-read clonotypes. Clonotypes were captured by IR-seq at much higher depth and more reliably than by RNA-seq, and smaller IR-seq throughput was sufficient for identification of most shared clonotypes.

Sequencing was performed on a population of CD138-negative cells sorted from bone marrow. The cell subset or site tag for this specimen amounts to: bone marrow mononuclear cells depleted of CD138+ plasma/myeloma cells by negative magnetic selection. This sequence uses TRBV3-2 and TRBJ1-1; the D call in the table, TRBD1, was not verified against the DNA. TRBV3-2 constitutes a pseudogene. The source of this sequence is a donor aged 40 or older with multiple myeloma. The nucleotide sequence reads TGTGCCAGCAGGCAATCTGGGGGAGGGGGCCACCCTTACACTGAAGCTTTCTTT. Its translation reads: CASRQSGGGGHPYTEAFF.